Each of the 4 T cell receptor beta chains below was sequenced from the same sample in a study of T-cell reconstitution after alpha-beta-depleted transplantation in children. The authors prepared the TCRbeta library with unique molecular identifiers. TCRdb reanalysed the PCR reads using MiXCR and keeps one entry per CDR3 protein. The sample contains 700,000 to 950,000 distinct CDR3 sequences, under 20% of which appear only once. Specimen: PBMCs, mostly from graft donor cells, collected 360 days after TCRalphabeta/CD19-depleted stem cell transplant. All receptors come from a male patient younger than 18 who had a stem cell transplant for acute lymphoblastic leukemia, so the T cells may come from the graft donor.

The V and J genes are TRBV20-1 and TRBJ2-2; 8 bases agree with TRBD2. The length of the CDR3 is 14 residues. After removal of 6 bases from V and 6 bases from J, the junction contained 9 bases not matched to a gene. Germline V gives CDR1 DFQATT, CDR2 SNEGSKA (reference sequence). CDR3 DNA sequence: TGCAGTGCCCGGGAGGGCCCAATGGCCGGGGAGCTGTTTTTT. It encodes CSAREGPMAGELFF.

This chain connects TRBV3-1 to TRBJ2-7, with 15 bases matching TRBD2. Germline CDR1 and CDR2: LGHDT and YNNKEL (reference sequence). The trim removed 5 bases at V and 4 bases at J, leaving 6 bases unmatched. CDR3 length equals 16 residues. CDR3 amino acids: CASSTGLAGGLYEQYF. CDR3 DNA: TGTGCCAGCAGCACCGGACTAGCGGGAGGGTTGTACGAGCAGTACTTC.

This clonotype was seen many times. J is TRBJ2-1 and V is TRBV7-3; 7 bases map to TRBD2. The junction had 8 bases not matched to a gene; V was cut back by 5 bases and J by 4 bases. From germline, CDR1 is SGHTA and CDR2 FQGTGA. The CDR3 has 15 amino acids. Written as DNA, the CDR3 is TGTGCCAGCAGCCCACGACTAGCAGTATACAATGAGCAGTTCTTC. It yields the protein CASSPRLAVYNEQFF.

This clonotype came up many times. The V gene is TRBV15, the J gene TRBJ2-3; D remains ambiguous. The V gene lost 2 bases and the J gene lost 6 bases, with 18 bases spanning the gap. Germline V gene lookup returns CDR1 LNHNV and CDR2 YYDKDF (reference sequence). This CDR3 is built from 16 residues. The CDR3 DNA sequence: TGTGCCACCAGCAGAACGAGCTTCAGAAGTACGGATACGCAGTATTTT. Protein sequence: CATSRTSFRSTDTQYF.